This T cell receptor beta chain was sequenced in a study of blood T cells in healthy people across ages. The sample, 7.5 to 10 milliliters of peripheral blood, was drawn from each donor. The total RNA that was extracted per sample amounted to at least 6 micrograms. Alongside a J-beta primer mix, a sample-barcoded 5' primer served in a second PCR lasting roughly 7 to 12 cycles. A tag from a template-switch adaptor with 12 random nucleotides marked each cDNA molecule. Using its own MiXCR run on the 5' RACE reads, TCRdb lists one record per CDR3 protein. The sample records about 1,600,000 distinct CDR3 sequences, around 42% being singletons. Germline loops: CDR1 GTSNPN, CDR2 SVGIG (reference sequence). This CDR3 region has 14 residues. Trimming took off 4 bases at V and 0 bases at J, with 11 bases between the two ends. This clonotype was detected once.

The TCR originated in a woman under 30 in good health. The sequenced sample consisted of blood. The rearrangement uses TRBV30 and TRBJ2-3, with D possibly called TRBD1 or TRBD2 (5 bases each). The CDR3 DNA reads TGTGCCTGGACGAGGGGTTATAGCACAGATACGCAGTATTTT. The encoded protein is CAWTRGYSTDTQYF.